This entry lists 25 T cell receptor beta chains sequenced from one sample in a study of blood T cell repertoires in COVID-19. The method was immunoSEQ multiplex PCR; TCRdb's version includes in-frame clones alone and lacks a portion of them. Here the sample spans 250,000 to 300,000 clones, around 80% being singletons. The sample was peripheral blood. These receptors all stem from a man older than 75 with acute or convalescent COVID-19.

The chain couples TRBV7-2 to TRBJ1-6; D is perhaps TRBD1 (6 bases). Trimming took off 1 base at V and 8 bases at J, with 15 bases between the two ends. The CDR3 totals 16 residues. Germline assignment: CDR1 SGHTA and CDR2 FQGNSA. CDR3 loop: CASSLENRASHSPLHF. DNA of the CDR3: TGTGCCAGCAGCTTAGAGAACAGGGCTTCCCATTCACCCCTCCACTTT. The entire variable domain, with the rest obtained from reference TRBV7-2 and TRBJ1-6, is as follows: GAGVSQSPSNKVTEKGKDVELRCDPISGHTALYWYRQSLGQGLEFLIYFQGNSAPDKSGLPSDRFSAERTGGSVSTLTIQRTQQEDSAVYLCASSLENRASHSPLHFGNGTRLTVT.

The chain links TRBV5-1 to TRBJ2-3; D might be TRBD1 (5 bases). Germline-derived CDR1 and CDR2 are SGHRS and YFSETQ. Between the trimmed V and J ends, which lost 0 bases and 3 bases, there was a span of 11 bases. The CDR3 covers 15 residues. The CDR3 DNA reads TGCGCCAGCAGCTTGGAGAGTAAGGGGACAGATACGCAGTATTTT. Amino acid sequence: CASSLESKGTDTQYF.

The CDR3, as DNA: TGTGCCAGTAGTATGGGGGGACGGACCCTTAACTATGGCTACACCTTC. Translation gives CASSMGGRTLNYGYTF. V is TRBV19 and J is TRBJ1-2; D might be TRBD1 (5 bases). There are 16 residues in the CDR3. Trimming pared 3 bases from V and 1 base from J, leaving 15 bases between. Germline loops: CDR1 LNHDA, CDR2 SQIVND (reference sequence). Full variable domain (outside the CDR3, taken from reference TRBV19 and TRBJ1-2): DGGITQSPKYLFRKEGQNVTLSCEQNLNHDAMYWYRQDPGQGLRLIYYSQIVNDFQKGDIAEGYSVSREKKESFPLTVTSAQKNPTAFYLCASSMGGRTLNYGYTFGSGTRLTVV.

This clone was counted only a few times. J is TRBJ2-7 and V is TRBV28; 8 bases align to TRBD1. The CDR3 sequence is 15 residues long. Germline trimming cut 3 bases from V and 5 bases from J; bases unmatched to any gene: 9. Germline V gene data show CDR1 as MDHEN and CDR2 as SYDVKM. CDR3 loop: CASSFGGQAPHEQYF. The CDR3 DNA sequence: TGTGCCAGCAGTTTTGGGGGACAGGCACCCCACGAGCAGTACTTC.

The chain links TRBV10-1 to TRBJ2-1; TRBD2 aligns across 13 bases. The V gene end was trimmed by 0 bases and the J gene end by 6 bases; junction bases not matched to a gene: 5. There are 17 residues in the CDR3. In germline, CDR1 is WNHNN, CDR2 SYGVQD (reference sequence). CDR3 sequence (DNA): TGCGCCAGCAGTGAGTCCGGACTAGCGGGAGTGGGCAATGAGCAGTTCTTC. The encoded protein is CASSESGLAGVGNEQFF.

The chain joins TRBV3-1 (or the pseudogene TRBV3-2) to TRBJ2-2; 13 bases match TRBD2. This CDR3 is built from 15 residues. Germline CDR1 is LGHDT and CDR2 is YNNKEL (reference sequence). Trimming removed 6 bases from V and 5 bases from J; junction bases left unmatched: 3. The CDR3 loop is CASSRTSGSTGELFF. As DNA, the CDR3 is TGTGCCAGCAGTCGGACTAGCGGGAGTACCGGGGAGCTGTTTTTT.

The chain employs TRBV19 and TRBJ2-7; TRBD1 aligns across 7 bases. Germline assignment: CDR1 LNHDA and CDR2 SQIVND (reference sequence). CDR3 length: 13 amino acids. With 8 bases clipped from V and 0 bases from J, the junction kept 4 bases outside the gene matches. CDR3 region: CASGQVASYEQYF. The CDR3 DNA is TGTGCCAGTGGACAGGTCGCCTCCTACGAGCAGTACTTC.

The rearrangement links TRBV5-1 to TRBJ1-4, with 9 bases that match TRBD1. Germline-derived CDR1 and CDR2 are SGHRS and YFSETQ. The CDR3 is 15 amino acids. Trimming cost V 4 bases and J 8 bases; bases outside gene matches: 9. CDR3 residues: CASSLLTGGEEKLFF. The CDR3 DNA follows: TGCGCCAGCAGCCTCCTCACAGGGGGCGAGGAAAAACTGTTTTTT.

The J gene is TRBJ2-7, the V gene TRBV14; 9 bases agree with TRBD1. The CDR3 contains 16 residues. Germline assignment: CDR1 SGHDN and CDR2 FVKESK. Trimming at V came to 3 bases and at J to 6 bases, leaving 12 bases not matched to a gene. The chain's CDR3 is CASSHRDRDIFREQYF. The CDR3 nucleotides read TGTGCCAGCAGCCACCGGGACAGGGATATATTCCGCGAGCAGTACTTC.

This chain connects TRBV5-6 to TRBJ1-5, with D possibly matching TRBD1 (5 bases). The CDR3 is 16 residues long. Trimming stripped 4 bases from V and 3 bases from J, with 17 bases between. CDR1 is SGHDT, CDR2 YYEEEE, per germline. The chain's CDR3 is CASSRTGDENNQPQHF. The CDR3 coding sequence is TGTGCCAGCAGCAGAACAGGAGATGAAAACAATCAGCCCCAGCATTTT.

This sequence joins TRBV7-3 and TRBJ2-3, with unresolved D. This CDR3 has 13 residues. The V end lost 4 bases, the J end lost 3 bases, and 8 bases lay between the germline ends. CDR1 is SGHTA and CDR2 is FQGTGA in the germline V gene. Here the CDR3 DNA reads TGTGCCAGCAGCTCCTCCGTGACAGATACGCAGTATTTT. Translated, it gives CASSSSVTDTQYF.

The rearrangement uses TRBV12-3 or TRBV12-4 and TRBJ2-7; D possibly corresponds to TRBD1 (6 bases). Trimming pared 5 bases from V and 5 bases from J, leaving 10 bases between. The CDR3 contains 12 residues. CDR3 protein: CASSLQGNEQYF. In DNA, the CDR3 is TGTGCCAGCAGTCTACAGGGTAACGAGCAGTACTTC.

The chain is built from TRBV11-3 and TRBJ1-3, with D unresolved. The CDR3 covers 17 residues. Germline assignment: CDR1 SGHNT and CDR2 YENEEA. The V end lost 3 bases, the J end lost 2 bases, and 17 bases lay between the germline ends. CDR3 nucleotide sequence: TGTGCCAGCAGCTTGGACTCTGGTTCCAGGCCTGGAAACACCATATATTTT. It encodes CASSLDSGSRPGNTIYF.

The rearrangement joins TRBV11-2 to TRBJ2-3; a weak D match, TRBD1 (5 bases). This CDR3 region has 17 residues. The V gene lost 1 base and the J gene lost 1 base, with 15 bases spanning the gap. CDR1 is SGHAT, CDR2 FQNNGV, per germline. CDR3 DNA sequence: TGTGCCAGCAGCTTAGGGACAAAAACCATAGGCACAGATACGCAGTATTTT. Its protein is CASSLGTKTIGTDTQYF.

As to this clone: At one boundary the junction diverges from the germline segment, which might be a read error. The V and J genes are TRBV7-3 and TRBJ2-3; the D gene is possibly TRBD2 (5 bases). The CDR3 is made up of 15 amino acids. From germline, CDR1 is SGHTA and CDR2 FQGTGA. As DNA, the CDR3 is TGTGCCAGCAGCCCTAATGCGGGTAGCAAAGATACGCAGTATTTT. As protein: CASSPNAGSKDTQYF.

This rearrangement joins TRBV7-9 to TRBJ2-1; the D is unclear. V lost 7 bases, J lost 4 bases, and 5 bases lay in between. The length of the CDR3 is 11 residues. CDR1 is SEHNR, CDR2 FQNEAQ, per germline (reference sequence). DNA for the CDR3: TGTGCCAGCATCTCGTACAATGAGCAGTTCTTC. Encoded protein: CASISYNEQFF. Full variable domain (missing parts from reference TRBV7-9 and TRBJ2-1): DTGVSQNPRHKITKRGQNVTFRCDPISEHNRLYWYRQTLGQGPEFLTYFQNEAQLEKSRLLSDRFSAERPKGSFSTLEIQRTEQGDSAMYLCASISYNEQFFGPGTRLTVL.

The chain joins TRBV5-1 to TRBJ2-2, with D possibly matching TRBD1 (6 bases). There are 14 residues in the CDR3. V gave up 7 bases and J gave up 3 bases, with 13 bases separating them. Germline CDR1 is SGHRS and CDR2 is YFSETQ. The CDR3 protein is CASYRDTYTGELFF. The CDR3 DNA reads as TGCGCCAGCTACCGGGACACCTACACCGGGGAGCTGTTTTTT.

V and J are TRBV7-9 and TRBJ2-1; D is possibly TRBD2 (5 bases). Trimming stripped 2 bases from V and 7 bases from J, with 21 bases between. The CDR3 runs to 17 residues. Germline V gene lookup returns CDR1 SEHNR and CDR2 FQNEAQ (reference sequence). For the CDR3, the DNA is TGTGCCAGCAGCTTATTGTATGGACTGAAGTCAAGGAATGAGCAGTTCTTC. The encoded protein is CASSLLYGLKSRNEQFF.

The chain uses TRBV29-1 and TRBJ2-7; perhaps TRBD1 as D (6 bases). The CDR3 is 12 amino acids. Trimming cost V 7 bases and J 6 bases, with 16 bases left between them. Germline V gene sequence: CDR1 SQVTM, CDR2 ANQGSEA. The CDR3 region has the DNA TGCAGCGCGAGACAGGAGGTGGGCGAGCAGTACTTC. Translation: CSARQEVGEQYF.

V and J are TRBV12-5 and TRBJ1-1, with 7 bases fitting TRBD1. The CDR3 covers 17 residues. V was pared by 4 bases and J by 5 bases, with 16 bases of the junction left unmatched. Germline CDR1 is LGHNT and CDR2 is FRNRAP. The DNA of the CDR3 is TGTGCTAGTGGTTCCTCACCCCCGACAGGGAGGAGGACTGAAGCTTTCTTT. Translation gives CASGSSPPTGRRTEAFF.

This rearrangement joins TRBV15 to TRBJ2-3; 11 nucleotides agree with TRBD1. The germline CDR1 and CDR2 sequences are LNHNV and YYDKDF (reference sequence). V lost 8 bases, J lost 5 bases, and 3 bases stayed unmatched. CDR3 length: 13 residues. CDR3 in amino acids: CATRTGGEDTQYF. CDR3 nucleotide sequence: TGTGCCACCCGGACAGGGGGCGAAGATACGCAGTATTTT.

The rearrangement uses TRBV11-2 and TRBJ2-7, with D tentatively TRBD1 (5 bases). The V gene's germline CDR1 is SGHAT and CDR2 FQNNGV. The length of the CDR3 is 14 residues. The V and J ends lost 0 bases and 3 bases respectively, with 9 bases between them. CDR3 amino acids: CASSLERQSYEQYF. The CDR3 DNA sequence: TGTGCCAGCAGCTTAGAGAGACAGAGCTACGAGCAGTACTTC.

The genes are TRBV28 and TRBJ1-2; weak D call: TRBD1 (6 bases). CDR1 is MDHEN, CDR2 SYDVKM, per germline. Trimming left V 5 bases short and J 1 base short, with 20 bases between. This CDR3 contains 17 residues. CDR3: CASSLAGGAGSNYGYTF. The DNA of the CDR3 is TGTGCCAGCAGTCTAGCCGGGGGGGCCGGTAGTAACTATGGCTACACCTTC.

The chain uses TRBV24-1 and TRBJ2-2; D call uncertain. CDR1 is KGHDR and CDR2 is SFDVKD in the germline V gene. V was trimmed by 5 bases and J by 1 base, leaving 4 bases between them. This CDR3 spans 13 amino acids. The CDR3, as DNA: TGTGCCACCAGTGGACAGAACACCGGGGAGCTGTTTTTT. This encodes CATSGQNTGELFF.

This clone has a single count. The chain couples TRBV2 to TRBJ2-3; TRBD2 matches 7 bases. This CDR3 has 15 amino acids. V shed 6 bases and J 4 bases; nucleotides not matched to a gene: 10. The germline V gene has CDR1 SNHLY and CDR2 FYNNEI. Written as DNA, the CDR3 is TGTGCCAGCAGGTCCGGGACTAAGCCGGCAGATACGCAGTATTTT. Translated, it gives CASRSGTKPADTQYF.